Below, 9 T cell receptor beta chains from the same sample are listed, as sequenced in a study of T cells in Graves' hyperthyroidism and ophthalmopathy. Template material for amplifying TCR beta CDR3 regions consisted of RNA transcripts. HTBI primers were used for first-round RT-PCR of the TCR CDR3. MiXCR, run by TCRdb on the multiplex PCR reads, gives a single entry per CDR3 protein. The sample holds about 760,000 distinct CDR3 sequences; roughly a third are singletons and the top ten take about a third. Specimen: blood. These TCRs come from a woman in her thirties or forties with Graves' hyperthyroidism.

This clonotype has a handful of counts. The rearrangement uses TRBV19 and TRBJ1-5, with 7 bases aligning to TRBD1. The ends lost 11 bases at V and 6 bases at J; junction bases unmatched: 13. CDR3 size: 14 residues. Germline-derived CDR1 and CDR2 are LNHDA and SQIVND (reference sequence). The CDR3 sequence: CAWSVQGTGQPQHF. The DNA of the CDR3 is TGTGCCTGGAGTGTACAGGGGACGGGTCAGCCCCAGCATTTT.

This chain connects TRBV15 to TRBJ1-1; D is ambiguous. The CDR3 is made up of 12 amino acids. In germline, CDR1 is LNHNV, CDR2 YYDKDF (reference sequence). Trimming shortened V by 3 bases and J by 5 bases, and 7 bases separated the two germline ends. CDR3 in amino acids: CATSRESTEAFF. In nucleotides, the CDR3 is TGTGCCACCAGCAGGGAGAGTACTGAAGCTTTCTTT.

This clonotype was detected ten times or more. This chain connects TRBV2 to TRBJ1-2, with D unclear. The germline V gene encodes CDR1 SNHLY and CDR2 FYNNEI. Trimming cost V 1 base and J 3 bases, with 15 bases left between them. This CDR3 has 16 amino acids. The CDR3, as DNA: TGTGCCAGCAGTGAAGTAGGACGTGGTGGAGACTATGGCTACACCTTC. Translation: CASSEVGRGGDYGYTF. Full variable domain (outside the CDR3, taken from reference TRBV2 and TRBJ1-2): EPEVTQTPSHQVTQMGQEVILRCVPISNHLYFYWYRQILGQKVEFLVSFYNNEISEKSEIFDDQFSVERPDGSNFTLKIRSTKLEDSAMYFCASSEVGRGGDYGYTFGSGTRLTVV.

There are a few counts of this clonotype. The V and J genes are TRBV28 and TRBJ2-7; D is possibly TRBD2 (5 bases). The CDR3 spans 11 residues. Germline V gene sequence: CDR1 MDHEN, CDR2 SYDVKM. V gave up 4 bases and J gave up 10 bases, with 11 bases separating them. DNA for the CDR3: TGTGCCAGCAGTTCCCAGAGGGTTCAGTACTTC. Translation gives CASSSQRVQYF. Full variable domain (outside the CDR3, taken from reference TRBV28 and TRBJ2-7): DVKVTQSSRYLVKRTGEKVFLECVQDMDHENMFWYRQDPGLGLRLIYFSYDVKMKEKGDIPEGYSVSREKKERFSLILESASTNQTSMYLCASSSQRVQYFGPGTRLTVT.

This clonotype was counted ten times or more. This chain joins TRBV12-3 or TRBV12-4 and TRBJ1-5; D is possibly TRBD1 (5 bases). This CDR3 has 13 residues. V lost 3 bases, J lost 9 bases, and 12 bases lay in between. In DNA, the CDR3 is TGTGCCAGCAGTTTTCAGGGTCAGGGGCCCCAGCATTTT. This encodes CASSFQGQGPQHF.

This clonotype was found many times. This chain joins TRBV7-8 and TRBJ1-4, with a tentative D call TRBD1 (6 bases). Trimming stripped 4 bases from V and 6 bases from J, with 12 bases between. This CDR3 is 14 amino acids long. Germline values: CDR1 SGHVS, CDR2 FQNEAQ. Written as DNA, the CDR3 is TGTGCCAGCAGCTCGACAGGTGGAGATGAAAAACTGTTTTTT. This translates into CASSSTGGDEKLFF.

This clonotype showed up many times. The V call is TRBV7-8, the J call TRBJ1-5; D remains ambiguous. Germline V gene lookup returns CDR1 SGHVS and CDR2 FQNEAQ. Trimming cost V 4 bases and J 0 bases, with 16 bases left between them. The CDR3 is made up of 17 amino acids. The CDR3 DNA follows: TGTGCCAGCAGCTCCGAATTTCATGGGTATAGCAATCAGCCCCAGCATTTT. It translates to CASSSEFHGYSNQPQHF.

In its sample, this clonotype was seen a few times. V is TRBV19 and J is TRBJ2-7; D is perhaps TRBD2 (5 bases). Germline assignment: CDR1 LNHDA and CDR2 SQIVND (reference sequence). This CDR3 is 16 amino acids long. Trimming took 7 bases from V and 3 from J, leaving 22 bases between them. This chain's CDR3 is CASTPRTPADFYEQYF. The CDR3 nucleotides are TGTGCCAGTACCCCACGGACTCCGGCAGATTTCTACGAGCAGTACTTC.

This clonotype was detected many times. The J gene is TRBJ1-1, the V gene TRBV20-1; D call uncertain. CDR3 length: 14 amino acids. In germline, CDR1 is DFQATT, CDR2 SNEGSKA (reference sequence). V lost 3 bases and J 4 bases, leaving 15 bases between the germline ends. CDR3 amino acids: CSASRDPEGTEAFF. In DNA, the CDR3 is TGCAGTGCTAGTCGCGATCCGGAGGGCACTGAAGCTTTCTTT.